The sequence of this T cell receptor (beta chain) was determined in a study of a mutant IDH1 vaccine in newly diagnosed glioma. The overall study: Vaccinations were initiated 4-6 weeks following radiotherapy alone, or were given together with temozolomide cycles. Before enrollment, patients got radiotherapy alone, temozolomide alone, or mostly the combination. Visit V12 was conducted at week 35 as the safety follow-up. Visit V13 came later, at week 47.

Described time point: week 35, safety follow-up. Doses of 300 ug of mutant IDH1 20-mer peptide were given with topical imiquimod. CDR3 length: 15 residues. From germline, CDR1 is SGHTA and CDR2 FQGNSA. The junction had 2 bases not matched to a gene; V was cut back by 6 bases and J by 2 bases. Clones were sequenced by immunoSEQ multiplex PCR, and TCRdb holds only the in-frame ones, with some missing. The sample consists of tens of thousands of clones, more than 80% of them appearing once. About this clone itself: What it binds is not known.

This receptor was identified in a man between 35 and 55 years old with glioma. Source: PBMCs, taken from a glioma patient whose treatment included an IDH1 peptide vaccine. The chain uses TRBV7-2 and TRBJ2-1, with 12 bases matching TRBD2. The CDR3 is CASRTSGSPYNEQFF. DNA of the CDR3: TGTGCCAGCAGGACTAGCGGGAGCCCCTACAATGAGCAGTTCTTC.